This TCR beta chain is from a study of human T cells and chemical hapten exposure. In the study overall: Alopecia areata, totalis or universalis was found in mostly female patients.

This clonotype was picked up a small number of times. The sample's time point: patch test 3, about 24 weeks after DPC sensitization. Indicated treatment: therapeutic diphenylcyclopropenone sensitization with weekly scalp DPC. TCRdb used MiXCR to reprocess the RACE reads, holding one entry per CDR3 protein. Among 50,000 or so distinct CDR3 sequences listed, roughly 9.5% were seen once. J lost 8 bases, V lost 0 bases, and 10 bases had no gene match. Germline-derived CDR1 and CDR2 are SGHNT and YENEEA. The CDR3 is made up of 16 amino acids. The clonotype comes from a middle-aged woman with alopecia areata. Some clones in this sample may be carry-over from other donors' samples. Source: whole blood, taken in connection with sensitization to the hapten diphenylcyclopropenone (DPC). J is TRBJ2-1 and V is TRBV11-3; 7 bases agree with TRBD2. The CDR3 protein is CASSLDSPGGTHEQFF. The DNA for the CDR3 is TGTGCCAGCAGCTTAGATTCCCCGGGAGGTACGCATGAGCAGTTCTTC.